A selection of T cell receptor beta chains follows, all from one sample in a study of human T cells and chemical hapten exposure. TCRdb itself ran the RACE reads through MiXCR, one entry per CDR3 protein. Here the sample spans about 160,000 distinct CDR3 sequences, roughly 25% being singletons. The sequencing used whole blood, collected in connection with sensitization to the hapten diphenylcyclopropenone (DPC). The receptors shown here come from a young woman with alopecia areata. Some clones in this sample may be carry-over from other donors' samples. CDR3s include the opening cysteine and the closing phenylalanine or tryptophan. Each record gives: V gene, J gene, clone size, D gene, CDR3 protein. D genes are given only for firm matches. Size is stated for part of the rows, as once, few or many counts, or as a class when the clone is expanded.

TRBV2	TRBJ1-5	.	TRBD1	CASSDWTGAASAQPQHF
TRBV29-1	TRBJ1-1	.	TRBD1	CSVGQGLGTEAFF
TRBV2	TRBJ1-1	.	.	CASDNGASHTEAFF
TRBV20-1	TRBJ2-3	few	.	CSAGRAPTDTQYF
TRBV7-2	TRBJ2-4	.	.	CASRVSVAKNIQYF
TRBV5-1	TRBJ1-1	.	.	CASSPEGLPNTEAFF
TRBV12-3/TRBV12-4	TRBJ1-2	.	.	CASSRTVNYGYTF
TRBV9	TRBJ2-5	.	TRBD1	CASSKGDRGPGETQYF
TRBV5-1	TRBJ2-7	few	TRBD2	CASSLERDFYEQYF
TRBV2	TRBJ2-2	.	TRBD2	CASREWTSTGELFF
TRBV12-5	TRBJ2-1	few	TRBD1	CASGLSSGQGEQFF
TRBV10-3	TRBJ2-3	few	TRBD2	CAIRRLAESTDTQYF
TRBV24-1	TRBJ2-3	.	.	CATSDWAPTSNTDTQYF
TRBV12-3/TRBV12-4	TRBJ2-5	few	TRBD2	CASSLSGLETQYF
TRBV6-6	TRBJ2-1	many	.	CASSYSETDEQFF
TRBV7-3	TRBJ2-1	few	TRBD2	CASSLMGGSYNEQFF
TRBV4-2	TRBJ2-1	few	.	CASSPGLLGNEQFF
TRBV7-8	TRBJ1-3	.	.	CASSLARGSTGNTIYF
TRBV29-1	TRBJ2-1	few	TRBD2	CSYAFGTNPDNEQFF
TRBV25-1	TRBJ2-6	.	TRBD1	CASSDPSQGKRSGANVLTF
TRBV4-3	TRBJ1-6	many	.	CASSLDPFTGSPLHF
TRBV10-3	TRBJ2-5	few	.	CAISDRDRLETQYF
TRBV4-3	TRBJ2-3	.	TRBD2	CASSPRLAGGPDTQYF
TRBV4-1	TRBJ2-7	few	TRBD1	CASSQDRQGSYEQYF
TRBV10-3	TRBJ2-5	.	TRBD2	CAISEPSGGPWTQYF
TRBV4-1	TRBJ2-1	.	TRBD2	CASSPTTSGARDEQFF
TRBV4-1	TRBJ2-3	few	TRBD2	CASSQAPSGGTDTQYF
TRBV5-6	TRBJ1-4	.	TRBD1	CASSLAGQGEKLFF
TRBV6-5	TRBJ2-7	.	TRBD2	CASSYGGGTRPFHYEQYF
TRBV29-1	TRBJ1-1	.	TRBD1	CNVDRGLTEAFF
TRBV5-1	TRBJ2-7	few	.	CASSLLDEQYF
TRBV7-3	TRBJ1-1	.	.	CASSLTGGSREAFF
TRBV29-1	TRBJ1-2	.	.	CSVEGWGGYTF
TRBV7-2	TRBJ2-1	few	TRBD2	CASSQSGGANNEQFF
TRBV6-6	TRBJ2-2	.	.	CASSSVQTTGELFF
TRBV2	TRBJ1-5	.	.	CASTGRGSNQPQHF
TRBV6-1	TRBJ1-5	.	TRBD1	CASSPKWTGNQPQHF
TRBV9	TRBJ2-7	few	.	CASSVSSSGGYEQYF
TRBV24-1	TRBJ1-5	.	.	CATSETDSNQPQHF
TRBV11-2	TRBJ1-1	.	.	CASSLVGRRTEAFF
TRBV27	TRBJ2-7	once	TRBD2	CASSLTSSGNYEQYF
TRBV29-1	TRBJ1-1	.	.	CSVRRGAGTEAFF
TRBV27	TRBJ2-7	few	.	CASSLEAVTVVSEQYF
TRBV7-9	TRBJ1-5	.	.	CASSPWGNQPQHF
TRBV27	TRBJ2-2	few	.	CASSDSEASRAGELFF
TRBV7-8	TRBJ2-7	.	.	CASSYDWSEQYF
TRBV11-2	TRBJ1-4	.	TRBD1	CASSRTGEKLFF
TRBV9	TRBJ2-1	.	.	CASSATDLSEKQFF
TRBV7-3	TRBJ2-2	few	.	CASSLSGTGELFF
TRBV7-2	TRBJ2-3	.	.	CASSPQGGSPSDTQYF
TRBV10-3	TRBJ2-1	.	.	CAISESGTGRFF
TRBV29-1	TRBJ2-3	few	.	CSVEGDKDTQYF
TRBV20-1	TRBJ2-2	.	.	CSAPGQVGAGELFF
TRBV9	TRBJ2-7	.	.	CASSGSVSGYEQYF
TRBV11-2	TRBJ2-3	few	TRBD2	CASSLGTGGPSDTQYF
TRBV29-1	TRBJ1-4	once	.	CSVLRGEKLFF